The 10 T cell receptor beta chains reported below all come from one sample, sequenced in a study of shared clonotypes between healthy human individuals (dated by TCRdb to 2020 to 2021). Libraries were built with the immunoSEQ multiplex PCR assay. TCRdb carries this immuneACCESS record with in-frame sequences only. Its versions omit some clonotypes, under half of them owing to an unresolved V gene in the studies checked, with the rest unexplained. Counted in this sample were about 1 million clones; around 76% of them appeared once. The ten largest clonotypes hold approximately 1.3% of the sample. Sequencing used memory CD4+ T cells sorted from blood. The cell subset or site label of this sample denotes: CD45RA-negative fraction. These receptors came from a man between 18 and 35 years old in good health.

A few counts support this clone. This chain uses TRBV30 with TRBJ1-6, with D perhaps TRBD1 (5 bases). In germline, CDR1 is GTSNPN, CDR2 SVGIG (reference sequence). The CDR3 loop spans 12 amino acids. V lost 2 bases and J 10 bases, leaving 9 bases between the germline ends. For the CDR3, the DNA is TGTGCCTGGAGTTCGACAGCCTCACCCCTCCACTTT. Encoded protein: CAWSSTASPLHF.

V gene TRBV5-6 combines with J gene TRBJ2-7, with 8 bases aligning to TRBD2. V gave up 0 bases and J gave up 2 bases; unmatched junction bases: 4. CDR1 and CDR2 (germline): SGHDT, YYEEEE. The CDR3 runs to 15 residues. The CDR3 DNA reads TGTGCCAGCAGCTTGGGGAGCGGGGGTACCTACGAGCAGTACTTC. Protein sequence: CASSLGSGGTYEQYF.

This clone was detected once. The chain is built from TRBV28 and TRBJ1-6, with 10 bases lining up with TRBD1. The CDR3 contains 12 residues. Germline values: CDR1 MDHEN, CDR2 SYDVKM. V shed 8 bases and J 8 bases; nucleotides not matched to a gene: 0. CDR3 loop: CASGTGDSPLHF. DNA for the CDR3: TGTGCCAGCGGGACAGGGGATTCACCCCTCCACTTT.

This clone occurred a few times. This sequence joins TRBV27 and TRBJ1-2, with 8 bases fitting TRBD1. The germline CDR1 and CDR2 sequences are MNHEY and SMNVEV (reference sequence). With V trimmed by 3 bases and J by 4 bases, 7 bases remained unmatched. The length of the CDR3 is 15 residues. CDR3 residues: CASSFTGGRLYGYTF. The CDR3 DNA sequence: TGTGCCAGCAGTTTCACAGGGGGGAGACTCTATGGCTACACCTTC.

The V call is TRBV5-8, the J call TRBJ2-4; unclear D gene. Looked up from germline, CDR1 is SGHTS and CDR2 is YDEGEE. With 0 bases removed from V and 5 bases from J, the gap between germline ends came to 12 bases. The length of the CDR3 is 15 residues. The chain's CDR3 is CASSLGFRAENIQYF. The CDR3, as DNA: TGTGCCAGCAGCTTGGGGTTCCGGGCAGAAAACATTCAGTACTTC.

This chain joins TRBV5-4 and TRBJ1-5, with 10 bases identical to TRBD1. Germline V gene data show CDR1 as SGHNT and CDR2 as YYREEE (reference sequence). The CDR3 has 15 residues. The V gene end was trimmed by 4 bases and the J gene end by 4 bases; junction bases not matched to a gene: 5. CDR3 sequence (DNA): TGTGCCAGCAGCCTCGGGACAGGGGCTAATCAGCCCCAGCATTTT. This codes for CASSLGTGANQPQHF.

The rearrangement links TRBV5-4 to TRBJ2-7; 14 positions agree with TRBD2. This CDR3 contains 13 residues. V was clipped by 10 bases and J by 5 bases; unmatched bases: 5. CDR1 SGHNT and CDR2 YYREEE come from the germline V gene (reference sequence). In nucleotides, the CDR3 is TGTGCCGGGGGACTAGCGGGAGTGGACGAGCAGTACTTC. Translation: CAGGLAGVDEQYF.

This clone has ten or more counts. V and J are TRBV27 and TRBJ2-7, with TRBD1 matching over 8 bases. The germline gives CDR1 MNHEY, CDR2 SMNVEV (reference sequence). Trimming removed 5 bases from V and 8 bases from J; junction bases left unmatched: 8. The CDR3 is made up of 13 amino acids. The CDR3 reads CASSLRQGIQQYF. The CDR3 bases are TGTGCCAGCAGTCTCCGACAGGGGATACAGCAGTACTTC.

This clone was found a few times. The chain uses TRBV27 and TRBJ1-4; 9 bases map to TRBD1. Germline V lookup: CDR1 MNHEY, CDR2 SMNVEV (reference sequence). This CDR3 is 14 amino acids long. Trimming at V came to 3 bases and at J to 5 bases, leaving 1 base not matched to a gene. This chain's CDR3 is CASSFGTGNEKLFF. The CDR3 nucleotides are TGTGCCAGCAGTTTCGGGACAGGGAATGAAAAACTGTTTTTT. The complete variable domain, with remaining parts taken from reference TRBV27 and TRBJ1-4, reads EAQVTQNPRYLITVTGKKLTVTCSQNMNHEYMSWYRQDPGLGLRQIYYSMNVEVTDKGDVPEGYKVSRKEKRNFPLILESPSPNQTSLYFCASSFGTGNEKLFFGSGTQLSVL.

The chain is built from TRBV7-2 and TRBJ2-6; no reliable D call. CDR1 and CDR2 from the germline V gene are SGHTA and FQGNSA. The CDR3 spans 13 residues. V gave up 1 base and J gave up 9 bases, with 7 bases separating them. Here the CDR3 reads CASSLGSINVLTF. The DNA of the CDR3 is TGTGCCAGCAGCTTAGGCAGTATCAACGTCCTGACTTTC. Complete variable domain (other parts from reference TRBV7-2 and TRBJ2-6): GAGVSQSPSNKVTEKGKDVELRCDPISGHTALYWYRQSLGQGLEFLIYFQGNSAPDKSGLPSDRFSAERTGGSVSTLTIQRTQQEDSAVYLCASSLGSINVLTFGAGSRLTVL.